This is a list of T cell receptor beta chains from one sample in a study of blood T cell repertoires in COVID-19. Sequencing used immunoSEQ multiplex PCR; TCRdb keeps in-frame clones, though not all of them. The table lists 150,000 to 200,000 clones, about nine tenths of them singletons, with around 2.3% in the top ten. Sequencing was done on a sample of peripheral blood. Every receptor here comes from a man between 65 and 85 years old with active or convalescent COVID-19. CDR3s include the opening cysteine and the closing phenylalanine or tryptophan. Each record gives: V gene, J gene, clone size, D gene, CDR3 DNA, CDR3 protein. The D gene is left open where the match is weak. Clone size is shown for a subset of rows, as once, few, many or a class of expanded clone.

>TRBV2|TRBJ2-3|NA|NA
TGTGCCAGCACTATCTACACAGATACGCAGTATTTT
CASTIYTDTQYF
>TRBV2|TRBJ1-2|NA|NA
TGTGCCAGCAGTGTCAGGGCGGACTATGGCTACACCTTC
CASSVRADYGYTF
>TRBV4-1|TRBJ2-3|NA|NA
TGCGCCAGCAGCCAAGATGCGCGCTCCGCTGATACGCAGTATTTT
CASSQDARSADTQYF
>TRBV28|TRBJ1-6|NA|NA
TGTGCCAGCAGGTCCGGGGGTTCACCCCTCCACTTT
CASRSGGSPLHF
>TRBV6-2/TRBV6-3|TRBJ2-7|NA|TRBD1
TGTGCCAGCAGCCAACAGGGGCCTTACGAGCAGTACTTC
CASSQQGPYEQYF
>TRBV5-1|TRBJ2-6|NA|TRBD1
TGCGCCAGCAGCCCTGACAGGGAAGCATGGAGAGGCTCTGGGGCCAACGTCCTGACTTTC
CASSPDREAWRGSGANVLTF
>TRBV7-2|TRBJ1-1|NA|NA
TGTGCCAGCAGGTCGGAGGGTTTCGCTGAAGCTTTCTTT
CASRSEGFAEAFF
>TRBV28|TRBJ1-1|once|TRBD1
TGTGCCAGCAGCACGGGACAGTTTGAAGCTTTCTTT
CASSTGQFEAFF
>TRBV28|TRBJ2-7|few|NA
TGTGCCAGCAGTTTATCGGGCTACGAGCAGTACTTC
CASSLSGYEQYF
>TRBV11-3|TRBJ2-1|NA|TRBD1
TGTGCCAGCAGCAGGGACAGGGGAGCTCGTGAGCAGTTCTTC
CASSRDRGAREQFF
>TRBV6-2/TRBV6-3|TRBJ2-7|NA|TRBD2
TGTGCCAGCAGTTACTCAGACAGCGGGGCCAGATACGAGCAGTACTTC
CASSYSDSGARYEQYF
>TRBV19|TRBJ2-2|NA|NA
TGTGCCAGTAGTATGGGGGCCGCGAACACCGGGGAGCTGTTTTTT
CASSMGAANTGELFF
>TRBV12-3/TRBV12-4|TRBJ1-1|NA|NA
TGTGCCAGCAGTTTGAGTTACACTGAAGCTTTCTTT
CASSLSYTEAFF
>TRBV18|TRBJ2-1|NA|NA
TGTGCCAGCTCACCGCGGGATTTTTCCTACAATGAGCAGTTCTTC
CASSPRDFSYNEQFF
>TRBV3-1/TRBV3-2|TRBJ1-4|NA|NA
TGTGCCAGCAGCCACAGGCAAGGGGGTGAAAAACTGTTTTTT
CASSHRQGGEKLFF